The rows below give T cell receptor beta chains drawn from one sample of a study of identifying expanded T cells in peripheral blood. Clones were read by immunoSEQ multiplex PCR, and TCRdb kept only the in-frame ones, dropping some. The sample has approximately 94,000 clones; over 80% are singletons. Specimen: blood. Every receptor here comes from a person between 18 and 70 years old in good health. Each CDR3 is given with its conserved first and last residue. A D gene is named only where the DNA matches it firmly. The size field is filled for only some rows; it gives once, few, many or a size class.

d_call j_call v_call clone_size cdr3_aa cdr3_nt
NA TRBJ1-6 TRBV30 NA CAYKQGPYNSPLHF TGTGCCTACAAACAGGGCCCCTATAATTCACCCCTCCACTTT
TRBD1 TRBJ2-5 TRBV2 NA CASRDHGQGRETQYF TGTGCCAGCAGGGACCATGGACAGGGCCGGGAGACCCAGTACTTC
NA TRBJ2-2 TRBV6-1 NA CAATDQNTGELFF TGTGCTGCAACAGACCAGAACACCGGGGAGCTGTTTTTT
TRBD1 TRBJ2-2 TRBV4-2 NA CASSQDLTRQGYTGELFF TGTGCCAGCAGCCAAGATCTGACCCGACAGGGCTACACCGGGGAGCTGTTTTTT
NA TRBJ2-7 TRBV5-6 NA CASSLRARGPYEQYF TGTGCCAGCAGCTTGAGGGCTAGAGGACCCTACGAGCAGTACTTC
NA TRBJ1-1 TRBV27 NA CASSLSAMNTEAFF TGTGCCAGCAGTTTATCGGCGATGAACACTGAAGCTTTCTTT
NA TRBJ1-1 TRBV30 few CAWSVYPAYRGPGHGIKAFF TGTGCCTGGAGTGTATACCCGGCCTACCGAGGACCCGGGCACGGGATAAAGGCTTTCTTT
TRBD1 TRBJ2-7 TRBV19 NA CASSTPGQDYEQYF TGTGCCAGTAGTACCCCGGGACAGGACTACGAGCAGTACTTC
TRBD1 TRBJ1-1 TRBV7-9 once CASSPGQLEAFF TGTGCCAGCAGCCCGGGACAGCTTGAAGCTTTCTTT
TRBD1 TRBJ2-5 TRBV18 NA CASSPTTGVGETQYF TGTGCCAGCTCACCTACGACAGGGGTAGGAGAGACCCAGTACTTC
NA TRBJ1-1 TRBV6-6 NA CASSLGRTEAFF TGTGCCAGCAGTCTAGGTCGGACTGAAGCTTTCTTT
NA TRBJ1-4 TRBV7-9 NA CASSLVIGVSSNEKLFF TGTGCCAGCAGCTTAGTGATTGGTGTATCCTCTAATGAAAAACTGTTTTTT
NA TRBJ1-2 TRBV11-3 NA CASSLRGEPYGYTF TGTGCCAGCAGCTTAAGAGGAGAACCCTATGGCTACACCTTC
NA TRBJ1-1 TRBV6-5 NA CAGTTDANTEAFF TGTGCCGGGACCACAGATGCAAACACTGAAGCTTTCTTT
NA TRBJ1-1 TRBV7-2 once CASSLGGRAFF TGTGCCAGCAGCTTAGGGGGTCGAGCTTTCTTT
NA TRBJ1-3 TRBV29-1 NA CSVARDGNTIYF TGCAGCGTTGCGAGAGACGGAAACACCATATATTTT
TRBD1 TRBJ1-2 TRBV10-3 NA CAIRTDREDYGYTF TGTGCCATCAGAACGGACAGGGAAGACTATGGCTACACCTTC
NA TRBJ1-1 TRBV6-5 NA CASSYIEGGRAFF TGTGCCAGCAGTTACATAGAGGGAGGAAGAGCTTTCTTT
TRBD1 TRBJ1-1 TRBV27 NA CAAHTGTANTEAFF TGTGCCGCCCATACGGGGACAGCGAACACTGAAGCTTTCTTT
TRBD1 TRBJ2-7 TRBV6-5 NA CASSYRTGGNEQYF TGTGCCAGCAGTTACCGAACAGGGGGCAACGAGCAGTACTTC
TRBD1 TRBJ1-6 TRBV6-1 NA CASSQTGGNSPLHF TGTGCCAGCTCTCAGACAGGGGGCAATTCACCCCTCCACTTT
TRBD1 TRBJ2-1 TRBV7-6 NA CASSLSPGQGNYNEQFF TGTGCCAGCAGCCTGTCACCTGGACAGGGAAATTACAATGAGCAGTTCTTC
TRBD2 TRBJ2-5 TRBV27 NA CASSPIGLAGGPVETQYF TGTGCCAGCAGTCCCATAGGACTAGCGGGAGGGCCAGTAGAGACCCAGTACTTC
NA TRBJ2-3 TRBV19 NA CASSSPAYGTDTQYF TGTGCCAGTAGTTCCCCGGCTTATGGCACAGATACGCAGTATTTT
TRBD1 TRBJ2-7 TRBV5-1 NA CASSSPQQGVYEQYF TGCGCCAGCAGCTCACCTCAACAGGGGGTGTACGAGCAGTACTTC
NA TRBJ1-5 TRBV4-1 NA CASSPDWGSNQPQHF TGCGCCAGCAGTCCGGACTGGGGGAGCAATCAGCCCCAGCATTTT
NA TRBJ1-1 TRBV7-3 NA CASSLRGNTEAFF TGTGCCAGCAGCTTACGGGGGAACACTGAAGCTTTCTTT
TRBD1 TRBJ1-2 TRBV18 NA CASSPKSRGLFYGYTF TGTGCCAGCTCACCTAAATCCAGGGGGCTTTTCTATGGCTACACCTTC
TRBD1 TRBJ2-3 TRBV7-9 NA CASSLRAGGGTDTQYF TGTGCCAGCAGCTTAAGGGCAGGGGGAGGCACAGATACGCAGTATTTT
NA TRBJ2-1 TRBV11-2 NA CASSRLVNEQFF TGTGCCAGCAGTCGACTAGTGAATGAGCAGTTCTTC
NA TRBJ1-2 TRBV5-6 NA CASSPVDRRNHYGYTF TGTGCCAGCAGCCCCGTCGACAGACGAAACCACTATGGCTACACCTTC
NA TRBJ1-3 TRBV5-1 NA CASSLVGIGNTIYF TGCGCCAGCAGCTTGGTAGGGATTGGAAACACCATATATTTT
NA TRBJ2-3 TRBV4-2 NA CASSQDLTLDTQYF TGTGCCAGCAGCCAAGATCTCACTCTAGATACGCAGTATTTT
TRBD1 TRBJ1-1 TRBV5-1 NA CASSTDRALEAFF TGCGCCAGCAGCACGGACAGGGCCCTTGAAGCTTTCTTT
NA TRBJ2-3 TRBV4-3 once CASSHIVSTDTQYF TGCGCCAGCAGCCATATAGTAAGCACAGATACGCAGTATTTT
NA TRBJ1-5 TRBV19 NA CASSIQRNQPQHF TGTGCCAGTAGTATTCAACGCAATCAGCCCCAGCATTTT
NA TRBJ2-7 TRBV11-2 NA CASSLEGQALLYEQYF TGTGCCAGCAGCTTAGAAGGCCAGGCCCTACTCTACGAGCAGTACTTC
TRBD1 TRBJ2-3 TRBV7-9 NA CASSLGDRDTDTQYF TGTGCCAGCAGCTTAGGGGACAGGGACACAGATACGCAGTATTTT
TRBD1 TRBJ2-1 TRBV19 NA CASSKSGQVTYNEQFF TGTGCCAGTAGTAAGTCGGGACAGGTTACCTACAATGAGCAGTTCTTC
NA TRBJ1-2 TRBV5-1 NA CASSAQGLRSGDGYTF TGCGCCAGCAGCGCACAGGGTCTCAGATCAGGCGATGGCTACACCTTC
NA TRBJ1-5 TRBV7-2 once CASSLEHNQPQHF TGTGCCAGCAGCTTGGAGCACAATCAGCCCCAGCATTTT
NA TRBJ1-2 TRBV2 NA CASTQLNYGYTF TGTGCCAGCACGCAGCTTAACTATGGCTACACCTTC
TRBD1 TRBJ1-4 TRBV6-5 NA CASSFNRDRGEGKLFF TGTGCCAGCAGTTTTAACCGGGACAGGGGAGAGGGAAAACTGTTTTTT
NA TRBJ1-2 TRBV2 few CASSGDSQAAGYTF TGTGCCAGCAGTGGGGACTCTCAAGCAGCTGGCTACACCTTC
NA TRBJ1-6 TRBV30 NA CAWSGHGAGSSSYNSPLHF TGTGCCTGGAGTGGCCATGGGGCAGGCTCAAGCTCCTATAATTCACCCCTCCACTTT
NA TRBJ1-4 TRBV4-1 NA CASSQEGRGEKLFF TGCGCCAGCAGCCAAGAAGGGAGGGGCGAAAAACTGTTTTTT
NA TRBJ1-2 TRBV21-1 NA CASNLTPTNYGYTF TGTGCCAGCAACTTGACGCCGACTAACTATGGCTACACCTTC
NA TRBJ1-1 TRBV5-1 once CASSLGRETSTEAFF TGCGCCAGCAGCTTAGGCCGCGAGACGTCCACTGAAGCTTTCTTT
TRBD1 TRBJ2-5 TRBV5-1 NA CASSDRIQETQYF TGCGCCAGCTCGGACAGGATCCAAGAGACCCAGTACTTC
NA TRBJ1-1 TRBV6-4 few CASSDSDNTEAFF TGTGCCAGCAGTGACTCGGACAACACTGAAGCTTTCTTT